This T cell receptor (beta chain) is drawn from a study of blood T cell repertoires in COVID-19. Looking at the study overall: Italy, Spain and the United States were the sources of the convalescent and acute COVID-19 samples.

Under the authors' procedure: Reference gene primer amplification gave estimated nucleated cell counts. The data were produced by immunoSEQ multiplex PCR, yet TCRdb's version contains in-frame clones alone and is incomplete. V and J calls and clone size are given by that table; D and trimming were obtained from the DNA. The data hold 80,000 or so clones, with approximately 81% observed a single time. V lost 1 base to trimming and J lost 4 bases, with 12 bases between them. Germline V gene sequence: CDR1 SGHNT, CDR2 YYREEE (reference sequence). This CDR3 is built from 15 residues. Material for sequencing was peripheral blood. The receptor comes from a man in his 60s with COVID-19, enrolled during active disease. V is TRBV5-4 and J is TRBJ1-5; tentative D call: TRBD1 (6 bases). In DNA, the CDR3 is TGTGCCAGCAGCTTGTTTGGGACACCAAATCAGCCCCAGCATTTT. Encoded protein: CASSLFGTPNQPQHF.